Presented here are 27 T cell receptor beta chains from one specimen sequenced in a study of monozygotic twins with inflammatory bowel disease. TCRdb reprocessed the 5' RACE reads and reports one entry per CDR3 protein, with no DNA. Recorded here are approximately 400,000 distinct CDR3 sequences; the top ten clones represent 2% to 2.5%. Sequenced material: blood. The receptors derive from a human donor with ulcerative colitis or Crohn's disease, or a healthy co-twin of an affected twin (not recorded which).

CDR3 loop: CASSSLRGSSTDTQYF. The chain joins TRBV27 to TRBJ2-3; the D call of TRBD1 rests on TCRdb alone, since no DNA is present to check it. The germline V gene has CDR1 MNHEY and CDR2 SMNVEV (reference sequence). CDR3 length: 16 amino acids.

The chain combines TRBV5-1 with TRBJ2-3; the D call from TCRdb, TRBD1, cannot be confirmed without DNA. The length of the CDR3 is 15 residues. Germline lookup yields CDR1 SGHRS and CDR2 YFSETQ. The chain's CDR3 is CASSPTTARTDTQYF.

The J gene is TRBJ1-1, the V gene TRBV3-1. This CDR3 contains 13 residues. Germline CDR1 is LGHDT and CDR2 is YNNKEL (reference sequence). CDR3 loop: CASSQAGWAEAFF.

CDR3 residues: CASRPGGGGNQPQHF. This sequence joins TRBV12-3 or TRBV12-4 and TRBJ1-5; the TRBD1 assignment by TCRdb is unverifiable without DNA. This CDR3 contains 15 residues.

The rearrangement joins TRBV5-1 to TRBJ2-1; checking the TCRdb D call of TRBD1 is not possible without DNA. Per germline, CDR1 SGHRS and CDR2 YFSETQ. This CDR3 region has 17 residues. CDR3 residues: CASSLVPLAGSYNEQFF.

The V and J genes are TRBV5-1 and TRBJ2-2; TCRdb's assignment of TRBD2 cannot be checked, as there is no DNA. This CDR3 contains 19 residues. Germline V lookup: CDR1 SGHRS, CDR2 YFSETQ. The CDR3 spells CASSHEGPRTSGSTGELFF. The full variable domain, rest sourced from reference TRBV5-1 and TRBJ2-2, is KAGVTQTPRYLIKTRGQQVTLSCSPISGHRSVSWYQQTPGQGLQFLFEYFSETQRNKGNFPGRFSGRQFSNSRSEMNVSTLELGDSALYLCASSHEGPRTSGSTGELFFGEGSRLTVL.

The chain combines TRBV20-1 with TRBJ1-6; the TCRdb call, TRBD1, lacks DNA for checking. CDR3 length: 15 amino acids. CDR1 and CDR2 (germline): DFQATT, SNEGSKA (reference sequence). The CDR3 here is CSAQTGGKPNSPLHF.

The V and J genes are TRBV5-1 and TRBJ2-2; TCRdb designates TRBD1, a call that cannot be tested without DNA. The CDR3 loop spans 19 amino acids. Per germline, CDR1 SGHRS and CDR2 YFSETQ. CDR3 amino acids: CASSLSTPGQGMVTGELFF.

This chain links TRBV5-1 with TRBJ2-7; the TCRdb call, TRBD1, lacks DNA for checking. The CDR3 loop spans 13 amino acids. CDR1 SGHRS and CDR2 YFSETQ come from the germline V gene. The CDR3 loop reads CASWGTGGHEQYF.

The V and J genes are TRBV6-1 and TRBJ1-1. The CDR3 has 13 residues. Germline lookup yields CDR1 MNHNS and CDR2 SASEGT. CDR3 amino acids: CASSARGNTEAFF.

The chain links TRBV20-1 to TRBJ2-2. CDR3 size: 13 residues. Germline V lookup: CDR1 DFQATT, CDR2 SNEGSKA (reference sequence). The CDR3 reads CSARYRTPGELFF.

The V gene is TRBV7-9, the J gene TRBJ1-1. The germline gives CDR1 SEHNR, CDR2 FQNEAQ (reference sequence). The CDR3 loop spans 15 amino acids. CDR3 in amino acids: CASSTGGAGSTEAFF. The variable domain in full, completed from reference TRBV7-9 and TRBJ1-1, reads DTGVSQNPRHKITKRGQNVTFRCDPISEHNRLYWYRQTLGQGPEFLTYFQNEAQLEKSRLLSDRFSAERPKGSFSTLEIQRTEQGDSAMYLCASSTGGAGSTEAFFGQGTRLTVV.

This rearrangement joins TRBV7-2 to TRBJ2-7; there is no DNA to check the TCRdb D call of TRBD1. The length of the CDR3 is 15 residues. Germline V lookup: CDR1 SGHTA, CDR2 FQGNSA. CDR3 region: CASSLTGGKDGEQYF.

J is TRBJ2-5 and V is TRBV5-1. Germline CDR1 reads SGHRS; CDR2 reads YFSETQ. This CDR3 has 13 residues. CDR3 residues: CASRPSYQETQYF.

This rearrangement joins TRBV20-1 to TRBJ1-1. The CDR3 totals 11 residues. Germline values: CDR1 DFQATT, CDR2 SNEGSKA (reference sequence). The CDR3 reads CSARFGTEAFF.

This chain uses TRBV12-3 or TRBV12-4 with TRBJ1-1; TCRdb's D call of TRBD1 is untestable without DNA. The CDR3 totals 16 residues. The CDR3 spells CASSPPPPGGRTEAFF.

The chain's CDR3 is CASSHLVAAETQYF. V and J are TRBV14 and TRBJ2-5; the D call of TRBD2 rests on TCRdb alone, since no DNA is present to check it. The CDR3 covers 14 residues. In germline, CDR1 is SGHDN, CDR2 FVKESK.

The chain combines TRBV15 with TRBJ1-4; TCRdb designates TRBD1, a call that cannot be tested without DNA. The CDR3 covers 14 residues. In germline, CDR1 is LNHNV, CDR2 YYDKDF (reference sequence). CDR3 sequence reads: CATVGGATNEKLFF.

V gene TRBV12-3 or TRBV12-4 combines with J gene TRBJ1-6; TCRdb indicates TRBD1, and absent DNA this call remains unverified. The length of the CDR3 is 15 residues. The CDR3: CASSQGGQGLSPLHF.

This rearrangement joins TRBV29-1 to TRBJ2-5; with no DNA, the TCRdb D assignment of TRBD2 cannot be verified. This CDR3 is built from 14 residues. Germline-derived CDR1 and CDR2 are SQVTM and ANQGSEA. CDR3 residues: CSAPLRGAQETQYF.

The genes are TRBV23-1 and TRBJ2-5; the D gene TCRdb calls, TRBD1, cannot be checked with no DNA. TRBV23-1 carries the ORF label, with uncertain function. The CDR3 contains 14 residues. The CDR3 loop reads CASTRGTDEETQYF.

V usage is TRBV6-2 or TRBV6-3 and J usage is TRBJ2-6; lacking DNA, the TRBD1 call made by TCRdb goes unchecked. In germline, CDR1 is MNHEY, CDR2 SVGEGT. The CDR3 contains 18 residues. The CDR3 region is CASSHQTGEGSGANVLTF.

The chain combines TRBV7-2 with TRBJ2-2; as DNA is missing, the TRBD1 call by TCRdb cannot be tested. This CDR3 is built from 14 residues. Germline CDR1 SGHTA, CDR2 FQGNSA. CDR3 region: CASSFQGGTGELFF.

The chain carries TRBV2 and TRBJ2-3; TCRdb reports TRBD1, a call that lacks DNA to check it against. The CDR3 contains 15 residues. The germline V gene has CDR1 SNHLY and CDR2 FYNNEI. The CDR3 loop is CASSETRTGTDTQYF.

The genes are TRBV12-3 or TRBV12-4 and TRBJ1-5; TCRdb gives TRBD1 as the D gene, but with no DNA this cannot be confirmed. This CDR3 has 16 residues. The CDR3 loop is CASSPYRVRSNQPQHF.

The V call is TRBV30, the J call TRBJ2-7; with no DNA, the TCRdb D assignment of TRBD1 cannot be verified. In germline, CDR1 is GTSNPN, CDR2 SVGIG (reference sequence). The CDR3 length is 13 residues. CDR3 in amino acids: CAWSRARMHEQYF.

The gene calls are TRBV12-3 or TRBV12-4 and TRBJ1-2; TCRdb picks TRBD1, but there is no DNA to check that call. There are 15 residues in the CDR3. This chain's CDR3 is CASSSTKQGIHGYTF.